This T cell receptor (beta chain) stems from a study of cytomegalovirus exposure and HLA in healthy donors. Healthy donors of bone marrow made up the group. V was trimmed by 5 bases and J by 4 bases, leaving 14 bases between them. The CDR3 has 14 amino acids. The germline V gene has CDR1 SEHNR and CDR2 FQNEAQ (reference sequence). PCR primers comprised 60 Vbeta and 13 Jbeta primers. Method: immunoSEQ multiplex PCR; TCRdb's copy keeps in-frame clones and lacks some. This sample has roughly 120,000 clones; around 70% occur once, and the top ten carry roughly 4.4%. To note about this clone: What it binds is unknown.

Broader study findings: CMV serostatus stood as the only immune exposure information on hand. A likely sequencing artifact accounted for one observed cluster of highly shared sequence variants.

The chain combines TRBV7-9 with TRBJ1-2; D is unclear. The sample taken for sequencing was PBMCs. This clonotype originated in a man aged 25-45 years in good health and CMV-seropositive. The CDR3 region has the DNA TGTGCCAGCAGCGGGAGAGCAGCTATCTATGGCTACACCTTC. It codes for CASSGRAAIYGYTF.